This TCR beta chain was recorded in a study of shared clonotypes between healthy human individuals. Study-level results: As a rule, naive subsets had a larger estimated richness than memory subsets. Clonotype sharing across a handful of donors was observed for roughly 5% of naive CD4 clonotypes.

TCRdb's table, derived via immunoSEQ multiplex PCR, lists solely in-frame clones and lacks some. The sample contains about 1 million clones, under 80% of which appear only once. Germline V gene sequence: CDR1 SGHRS, CDR2 YFSETQ. This CDR3 contains 15 residues. The trim removed 4 bases at V and 5 bases at J, leaving 2 bases unmatched. About this clone itself: The antigen is unknown.

The sequenced sample consisted of memory CD4+ T cells sorted from blood. As for subset: CD45RA-negative fraction. This TCR was recovered from a young man in good health. The chain recombines TRBV5-1 with TRBJ2-5; 16 positions agree with TRBD2. The CDR3 spells CASSVGLAGGETQYF. The DNA for the CDR3 is TGCGCCAGCAGCGTGGGACTAGCGGGAGGGGAGACCCAGTACTTC.